The clone carrying this T cell receptor (beta chain) has at least ten counts. This sample is part of a study of blood T cell repertoires in COVID-19. Study-wide context: The United States, Italy and Spain supplied acute and convalescent COVID-19 samples. From T cells, B-cell-depleted T cells, or PBMCs came the material, which was cDNA or gDNA.

Per the original data handling: Amplified reference gene primers provided the basis for estimating nucleated cell counts. Only in-frame clones appear in the TCRdb table, and some are missing; sequencing was by immunoSEQ multiplex PCR. D and trimming were read from the DNA, whereas the V and J calls and clone size are those reported in that table. The sample records roughly 29,000 clones, approximately 84% being singletons. CDR1 KGHDR and CDR2 SFDVKD come from the germline V gene. The V gene lost 7 bases and the J gene lost 6 bases, with 20 bases spanning the gap. This CDR3 spans 15 amino acids. The clonotype comes from a woman aged 55-69 years with acute or convalescent COVID-19. The sequenced sample consisted of peripheral blood. The chain combines TRBV24-1 with TRBJ1-1; maybe TRBD1 (6 bases). Here the CDR3 reads CATSSGGGRNPEAFF. CDR3 nucleotide sequence: TGTGCCACCAGCAGCGGGGGGGGGCGAAACCCTGAAGCTTTCTTT.